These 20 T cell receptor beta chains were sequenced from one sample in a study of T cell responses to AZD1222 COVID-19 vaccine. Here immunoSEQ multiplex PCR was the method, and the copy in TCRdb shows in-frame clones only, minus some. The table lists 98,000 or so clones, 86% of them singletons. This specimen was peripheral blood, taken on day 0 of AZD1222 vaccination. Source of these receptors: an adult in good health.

This CDR3 reads CASSQQGEKLFF. In DNA form, the CDR3 reads TGCGCCAGCAGCCAACAGGGTGAAAAACTGTTTTTT. The J gene is TRBJ1-4, the V gene TRBV5-1, with D perhaps matching TRBD1 (6 bases). V lost 4 bases, J lost 7 bases, and 8 bases lay in between. The CDR3 is 12 amino acids. CDR1 is SGHRS and CDR2 is YFSETQ in the germline V gene.

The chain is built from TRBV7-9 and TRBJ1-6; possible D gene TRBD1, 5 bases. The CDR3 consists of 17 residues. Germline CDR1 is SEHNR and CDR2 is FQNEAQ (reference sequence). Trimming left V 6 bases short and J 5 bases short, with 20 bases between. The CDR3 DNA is TGTGCCAGCAGGGTAGTGACCGGGACGGAAGATAATTCACCCCTCCACTTT. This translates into CASRVVTGTEDNSPLHF.

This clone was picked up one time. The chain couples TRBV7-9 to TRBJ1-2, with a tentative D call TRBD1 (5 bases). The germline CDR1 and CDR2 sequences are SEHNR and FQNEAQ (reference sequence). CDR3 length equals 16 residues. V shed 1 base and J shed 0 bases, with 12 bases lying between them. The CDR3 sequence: CASSLDPQTANYGYTF. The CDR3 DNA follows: TGTGCCAGCAGCTTAGATCCACAGACAGCTAACTATGGCTACACCTTC.

The CDR3: CASKWTGVMRYGYTF. The CDR3 nucleotides are TGTGCCAGCAAATGGACAGGGGTAATGCGTTATGGCTACACCTTC. This chain joins TRBV6-5 and TRBJ1-2; 9 bases line up with TRBD1. V shed 7 bases and J 5 bases; nucleotides not matched to a gene: 11. The germline CDR1 and CDR2 sequences are MNHEY and SVGAGI. The CDR3 sequence is 15 residues long.

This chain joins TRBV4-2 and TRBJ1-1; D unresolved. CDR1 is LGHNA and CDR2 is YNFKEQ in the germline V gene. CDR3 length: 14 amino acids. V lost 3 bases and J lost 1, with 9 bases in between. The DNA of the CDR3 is TGTGCCAGCAGCCACGGCACGCGGAACACTGAAGCTTTCTTT. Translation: CASSHGTRNTEAFF.

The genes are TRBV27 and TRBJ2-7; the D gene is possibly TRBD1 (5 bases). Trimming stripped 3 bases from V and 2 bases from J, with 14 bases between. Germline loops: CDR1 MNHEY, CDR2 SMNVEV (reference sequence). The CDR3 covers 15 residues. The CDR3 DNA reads TGTGCCAGCAGTTTGGGCGTAAGGGGCCCCTACGAGCAGTACTTC. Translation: CASSLGVRGPYEQYF.

The CDR3 DNA is TGTGCCAGCAGCGACCCCCGAAATACCCTCCACTTT. Amino acid sequence: CASSDPRNTLHF. The V and J genes are TRBV5-6 and TRBJ1-6, with D hard to call. V dropped 4 bases and J dropped 14 bases, with 13 bases sitting between them. Germline CDR1 and CDR2: SGHDT and YYEEEE. The CDR3 loop spans 12 amino acids. Full variable domain (rest looked up from reference TRBV5-6 and TRBJ1-6): DAGVTQSPTHLIKTRGQQVTLRCSPKSGHDTVSWYQQALGQGPQFIFQYYEEEERQRGNFPDRFSGHQFPNYSSELNVNALLLGDSALYLCASSDPRNTLHFGNGTRLTVT.

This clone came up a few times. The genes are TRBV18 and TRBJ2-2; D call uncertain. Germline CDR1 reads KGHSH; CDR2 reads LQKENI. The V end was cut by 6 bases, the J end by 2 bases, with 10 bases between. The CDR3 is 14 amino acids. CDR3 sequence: CASSQTDNTGELFF. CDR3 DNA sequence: TGTGCCAGCTCTCAGACGGATAACACCGGGGAGCTGTTTTTT.

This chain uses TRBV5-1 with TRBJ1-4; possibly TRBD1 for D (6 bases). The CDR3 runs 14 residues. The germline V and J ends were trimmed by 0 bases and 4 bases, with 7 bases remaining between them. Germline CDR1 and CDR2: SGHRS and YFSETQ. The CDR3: CASSLAGVNEKLFF. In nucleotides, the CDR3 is TGCGCCAGCAGCTTGGCAGGGGTTAATGAAAAACTGTTTTTT.

The CDR3 DNA is TGTGCCAGCAGTACCTTCTTCCGGACAGGGCGAACTGAAGCTTTCTTT. It is translated as CASSTFFRTGRTEAFF. The chain links TRBV6-2 or TRBV6-3 to TRBJ1-1; 8 bases line up with TRBD1. The CDR3 is 16 amino acids. Germline assignment: CDR1 MNHEY and CDR2 SVGEGT. Trimming removed 5 bases from V and 5 bases from J; junction bases left unmatched: 13.

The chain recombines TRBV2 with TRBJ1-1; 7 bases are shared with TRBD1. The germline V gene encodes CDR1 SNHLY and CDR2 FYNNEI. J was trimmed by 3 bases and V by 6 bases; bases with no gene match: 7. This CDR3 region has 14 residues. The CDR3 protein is CASSLRTGDTEAFF. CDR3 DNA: TGTGCCAGCAGCCTAAGGACAGGAGACACTGAAGCTTTCTTT.

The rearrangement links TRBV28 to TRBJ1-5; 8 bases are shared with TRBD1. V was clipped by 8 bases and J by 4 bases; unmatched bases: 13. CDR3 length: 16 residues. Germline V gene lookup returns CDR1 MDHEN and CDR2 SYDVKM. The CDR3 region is CASAGGTSWGNQPQHF. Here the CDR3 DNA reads TGTGCCAGCGCAGGGGGCACATCGTGGGGGAATCAGCCCCAGCATTTT.

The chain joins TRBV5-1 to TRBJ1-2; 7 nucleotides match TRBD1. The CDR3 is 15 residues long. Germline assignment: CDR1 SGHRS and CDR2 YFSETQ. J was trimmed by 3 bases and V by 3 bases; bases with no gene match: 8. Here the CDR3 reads CASSWKTGSDYGYTF. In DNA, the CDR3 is TGCGCCAGCAGCTGGAAGACAGGGTCGGACTATGGCTACACCTTC.

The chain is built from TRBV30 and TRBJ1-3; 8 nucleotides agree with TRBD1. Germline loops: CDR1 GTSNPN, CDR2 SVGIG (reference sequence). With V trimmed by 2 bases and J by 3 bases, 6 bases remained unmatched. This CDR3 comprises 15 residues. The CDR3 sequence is CAWSLSGGLGNTIYF. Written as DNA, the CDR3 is TGTGCCTGGAGTCTATCAGGGGGCCTTGGAAACACCATATATTTT.

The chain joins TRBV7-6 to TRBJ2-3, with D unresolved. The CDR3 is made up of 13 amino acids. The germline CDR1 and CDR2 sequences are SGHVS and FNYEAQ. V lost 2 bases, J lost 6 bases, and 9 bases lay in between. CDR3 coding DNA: TGTGCCAGCAGCTTAAAGTTAGGGGATACGCAGTATTTT. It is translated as CASSLKLGDTQYF.

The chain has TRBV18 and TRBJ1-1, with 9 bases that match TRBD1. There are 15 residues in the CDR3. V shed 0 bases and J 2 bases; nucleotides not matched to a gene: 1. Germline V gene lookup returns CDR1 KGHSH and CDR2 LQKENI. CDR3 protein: CASSPPGQGNTEAFF. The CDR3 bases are TGTGCCAGCTCACCACCGGGACAGGGTAACACTGAAGCTTTCTTT.

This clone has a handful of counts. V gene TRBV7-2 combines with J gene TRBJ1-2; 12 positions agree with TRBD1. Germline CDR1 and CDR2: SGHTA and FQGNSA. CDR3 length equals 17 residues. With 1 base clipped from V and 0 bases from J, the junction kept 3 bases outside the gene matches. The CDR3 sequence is CASSLGGQGAPNYGYTF. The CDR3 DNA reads TGTGCCAGCAGCTTAGGGGGACAGGGGGCGCCTAACTATGGCTACACCTTC.

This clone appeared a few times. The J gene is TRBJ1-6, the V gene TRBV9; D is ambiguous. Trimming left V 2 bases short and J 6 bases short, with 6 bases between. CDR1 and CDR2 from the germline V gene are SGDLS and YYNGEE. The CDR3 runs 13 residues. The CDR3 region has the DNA TGTGCCAGCAGCGTTGAGGGTAATTCACCCCTCCACTTT. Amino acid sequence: CASSVEGNSPLHF. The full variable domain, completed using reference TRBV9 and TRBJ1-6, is DSGVTQTPKHLITATGQRVTLRCSPRSGDLSVYWYQQSLDQGLQFLIQYYNGEERAKGNILERFSAQQFPDLHSELNLSSLELGDSALYFCASSVEGNSPLHFGNGTRLTVT.

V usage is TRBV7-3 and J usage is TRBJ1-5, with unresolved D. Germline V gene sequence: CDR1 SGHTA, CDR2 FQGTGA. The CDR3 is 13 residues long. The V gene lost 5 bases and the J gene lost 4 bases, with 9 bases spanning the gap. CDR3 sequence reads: CASSLHSNQPQHF. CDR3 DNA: TGTGCCAGCAGCCTCCACTCAAATCAGCCCCAGCATTTT.

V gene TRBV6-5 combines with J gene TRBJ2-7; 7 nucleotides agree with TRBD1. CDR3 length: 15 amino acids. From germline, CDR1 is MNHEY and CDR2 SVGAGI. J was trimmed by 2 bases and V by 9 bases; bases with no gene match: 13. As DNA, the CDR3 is TGTGCCAGGGTTAACTTGGGACAGTTAGCCTACGAGCAGTACTTC. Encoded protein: CARVNLGQLAYEQYF.